This T cell receptor beta chain originates from a study of shared clonotypes between healthy human individuals. Study-wide results and limits: The rarefaction results pointed to incomplete sorted-subset sequencing despite large depth.

Remarks on this clone: What it binds is unknown.

CD45RO-negative cells were positively selected for CCR7, leaving out terminally differentiated effector memory CD45RA+ cells. Only in-frame clones appear in the TCRdb table, and some are missing; sequencing was by immunoSEQ multiplex PCR. The sample holds about 2.1 million clones, about 94% seen once. The TCR originated in a man in his late teens or twenties in good health. Some clones in this sample may be carry-over from other donors' samples. The sequenced sample was naive CD8+ T cells from PBMCs.

The CDR3 nucleotides are TGCGCCAGCAGGTACAGGACGAACGAGCAGTACTTC. Encoded protein: CASRYRTNEQYF. The genes are TRBV5-1 and TRBJ2-7, with a tentative D call TRBD1 (5 bases). CDR3 length: 12 amino acids. Between the trimmed V and J ends, which lost 5 bases and 5 bases, there was a span of 11 bases. Germline CDR1 and CDR2: SGHRS and YFSETQ.